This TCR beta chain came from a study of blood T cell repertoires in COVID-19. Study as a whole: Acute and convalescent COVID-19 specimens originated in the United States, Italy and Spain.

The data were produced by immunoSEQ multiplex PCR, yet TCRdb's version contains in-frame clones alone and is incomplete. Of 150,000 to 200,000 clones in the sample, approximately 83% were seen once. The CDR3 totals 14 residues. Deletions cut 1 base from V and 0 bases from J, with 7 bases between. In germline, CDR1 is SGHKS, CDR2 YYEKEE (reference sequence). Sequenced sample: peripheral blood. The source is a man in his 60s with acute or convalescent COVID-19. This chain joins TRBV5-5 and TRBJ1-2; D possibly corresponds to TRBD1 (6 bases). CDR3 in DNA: TGTGCCAGCAGCTTGAGGACAGCTAACTATGGCTACACCTTC. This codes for CASSLRTANYGYTF.